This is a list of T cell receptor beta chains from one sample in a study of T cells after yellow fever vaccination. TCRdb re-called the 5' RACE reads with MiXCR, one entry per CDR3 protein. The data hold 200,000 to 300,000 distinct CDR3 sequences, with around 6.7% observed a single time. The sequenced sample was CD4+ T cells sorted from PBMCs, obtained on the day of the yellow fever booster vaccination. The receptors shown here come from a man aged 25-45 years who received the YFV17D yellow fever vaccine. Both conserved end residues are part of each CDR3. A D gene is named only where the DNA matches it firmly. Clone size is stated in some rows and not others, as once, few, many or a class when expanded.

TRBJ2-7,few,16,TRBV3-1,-,CASSYGGLAVSYEQYF,TGTGCCAGCAGCTATGGGGGGCTAGCGGTCTCCTACGAGCAGTACTTC
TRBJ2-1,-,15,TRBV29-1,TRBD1,CSVGAQGASLNEQFF,TGCAGCGTTGGGGCCCAGGGGGCCTCTCTCAATGAGCAGTTCTTC
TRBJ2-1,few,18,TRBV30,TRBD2,CAWSLTSSGRASSGEQFF,TGTGCCTGGAGCCTAACCTCTAGCGGGAGGGCCTCGAGCGGTGAGCAGTTCTTC
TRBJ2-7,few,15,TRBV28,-,CASSFGPEGYYEQYF,TGTGCCAGCAGTTTCGGTCCAGAAGGGTACTACGAGCAGTACTTC
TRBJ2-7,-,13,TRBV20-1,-,CSALGDKACEQYF,TGCAGTGCCCTGGGGGACAAAGCCTGCGAGCAGTACTTC
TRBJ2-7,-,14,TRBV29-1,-,CSVEGRRDVHEQYF,TGCAGCGTCGAGGGGCGGAGGGACGTCCACGAGCAGTACTTC
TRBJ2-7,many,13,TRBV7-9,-,CASSLETVSEQYF,TGTGCCAGCAGCTTAGAAACGGTCAGCGAGCAGTACTTC
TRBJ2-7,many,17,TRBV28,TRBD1,CASRPTTGPTLGNEQYF,TGTGCCAGCAGACCTACGACAGGGCCAACATTGGGGAACGAGCAGTACTTC
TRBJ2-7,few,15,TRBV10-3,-,CAISGGEAITYEQYF,TGTGCCATCAGTGGAGGGGAGGCTATTACCTACGAGCAGTACTTC
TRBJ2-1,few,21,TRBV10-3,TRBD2,CAISESFPGLGLSWGLNEQFF,TGTGCCATCAGTGAGTCGTTCCCGGGACTAGGCCTCAGTTGGGGTCTCAATGAGCAGTTCTTC
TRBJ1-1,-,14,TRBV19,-,CASSPTALYTEAFF,TGTGCCAGTAGTCCGACAGCGTTGTACACTGAAGCTTTCTTT
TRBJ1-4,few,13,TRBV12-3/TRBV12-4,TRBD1,CASSRQGWEKLFF,TGTGCCAGCAGCCGACAGGGCTGGGAAAAACTGTTTTTT
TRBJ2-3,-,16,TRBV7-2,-,CASSLRQRPRTDTQYF,TGTGCCAGCAGCTTAAGACAACGACCTCGCACAGATACGCAGTATTTT
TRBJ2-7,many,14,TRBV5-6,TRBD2,CASSVTSGPQNPYF,TGTGCCAGCAGCGTCACTAGCGGGCCCCAAAACCCGTACTTC
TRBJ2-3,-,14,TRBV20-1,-,CSAGGRTFTDTQYF,TGCAGTGCTGGGGGGCGGACATTTACAGATACGCAGTATTTT
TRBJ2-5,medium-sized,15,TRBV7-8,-,CASSLAGQPAETQYF,TGTGCCAGCAGCTTAGCTGGACAGCCGGCAGAGACCCAGTACTTC
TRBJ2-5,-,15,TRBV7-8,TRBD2,CASSRLAGSKETQYF,TGTGCCAGCAGCCGACTAGCGGGCTCTAAAGAGACCCAGTACTTC
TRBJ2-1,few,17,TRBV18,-,CASSKRSQGSSYNEQFF,TGTGCCAGCTCAAAAAGGTCGCAGGGAAGCTCCTACAATGAGCAGTTCTTC
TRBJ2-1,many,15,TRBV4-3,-,CASSQSPGNSNEQFF,TGCGCCAGCAGCCAATCCCCAGGGAATAGCAATGAGCAGTTCTTC
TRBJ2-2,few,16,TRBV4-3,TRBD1,CASSQASQGVTGELFF,TGCGCCAGCAGCCAAGCGTCCCAGGGGGTCACCGGGGAGCTGTTTTTT
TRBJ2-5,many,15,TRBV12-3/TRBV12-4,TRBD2,CASRPTDLAGETQYF,TGTGCCAGCAGACCAACCGACCTAGCGGGAGAGACCCAGTACTTC
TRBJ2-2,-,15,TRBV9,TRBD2,CASTKAGGGFGELFF,TGTGCCAGCACGAAAGCGGGAGGTGGGTTCGGGGAGCTGTTTTTT
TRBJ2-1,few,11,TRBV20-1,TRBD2,CSAGGDYEQFF,TGCAGTGCTGGGGGGGATTATGAGCAGTTCTTC
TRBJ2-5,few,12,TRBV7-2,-,CASSLQRETQYF,TGTGCCAGCAGCTTACAACGAGAGACCCAGTACTTC
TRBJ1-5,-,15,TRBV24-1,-,CATSKEFYSNQPQHF,TGTGCCACCAGTAAGGAGTTCTATAGCAATCAGCCCCAGCATTTT
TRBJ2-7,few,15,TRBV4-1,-,CASSQFLGTSYEQYF,TGCGCCAGCAGCCAATTCCTCGGGACGAGCTACGAGCAGTACTTC
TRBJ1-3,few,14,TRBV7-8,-,CASSLGGGGDTIYF,TGTGCCAGCAGCTTAGGAGGGGGGGGAGACACCATATATTTT
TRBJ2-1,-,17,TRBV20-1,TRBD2,CSARAGSTSGSYHEQFF,TGCAGTGCTAGAGCCGGTTCGACTAGCGGGAGTTATCATGAGCAGTTCTTC
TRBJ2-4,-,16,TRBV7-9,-,CASSRSSGLAKNIQYF,TGTGCCAGCAGCCGCTCGAGCGGGCTAGCCAAAAACATTCAGTACTTC
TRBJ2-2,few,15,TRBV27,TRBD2,CASSTGLANTGELFF,TGTGCCAGCTCGACCGGACTAGCCAACACCGGGGAGCTGTTTTTT
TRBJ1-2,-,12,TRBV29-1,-,CSVVDGNYGYTF,TGCAGCGTTGTTGATGGTAACTATGGCTACACCTTC
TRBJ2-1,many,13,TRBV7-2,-,CASSLAEYNEQFF,TGTGCCAGCAGCTTAGCGGAGTACAATGAGCAGTTCTTC
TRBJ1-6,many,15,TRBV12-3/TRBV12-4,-,CASSLHQGRNSPLHF,TGTGCCAGCAGTTTACATCAGGGTCGTAATTCACCCCTCCACTTT
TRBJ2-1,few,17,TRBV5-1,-,CASSLERGGPSYNEQFF,TGCGCCAGCAGCTTGGAACGGGGCGGGCCTTCCTACAATGAGCAGTTCTTC
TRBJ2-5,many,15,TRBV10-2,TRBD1,CASSRGTGNQETQYF,TGCGCCAGCAGTCGTGGGACAGGGAACCAAGAGACCCAGTACTTC
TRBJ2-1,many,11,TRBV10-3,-,CAISTGHEQFF,TGTGCCATTTCGACGGGCCATGAGCAGTTCTTC
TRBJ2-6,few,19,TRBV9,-,CASSVRESQGTAGANVLTF,TGTGCCAGCAGCGTCCGCGAAAGCCAAGGAACCGCTGGGGCCAACGTCCTGACTTTC
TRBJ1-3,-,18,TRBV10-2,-,CASRPGSGFGASGNTIYF,TGCGCCAGCCGCCCGGGTTCGGGGTTCGGGGCTTCAGGAAACACCATATATTTT
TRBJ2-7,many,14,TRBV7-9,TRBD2,CASSPGLAGYEQYF,TGTGCCAGCAGCCCGGGACTAGCGGGGTACGAGCAGTACTTC
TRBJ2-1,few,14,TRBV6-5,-,CASSYTLVANEQFF,TGTGCCAGCAGTTACACCCTAGTCGCAAATGAGCAGTTCTTC
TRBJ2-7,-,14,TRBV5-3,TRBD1,CARSPGTGSHEQYF,TGTGCCAGAAGCCCCGGGACAGGGAGTCACGAGCAGTACTTC
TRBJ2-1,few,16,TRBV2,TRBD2,CASSESRTSGIHEQFF,TGTGCCAGCAGTGAGTCCAGGACTAGCGGGATCCATGAGCAGTTCTTC
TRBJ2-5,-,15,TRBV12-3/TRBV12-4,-,CASSPTPDSRETQYF,TGTGCCAGCAGCCCTACACCCGACAGTAGAGAGACCCAGTACTTC
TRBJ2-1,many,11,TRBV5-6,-,CASSPGGEQFF,TGTGCCAGCAGCCCGGGCGGGGAGCAGTTCTTC
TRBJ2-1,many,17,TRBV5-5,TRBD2,CASSFLRGTSGSNEQFF,TGTGCCAGCAGCTTTCTCCGGGGGACTAGCGGGAGTAATGAGCAGTTCTTC
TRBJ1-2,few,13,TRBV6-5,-,CASSYHRDNGYTF,TGTGCCAGCAGTTATCACAGGGATAATGGCTACACCTTC
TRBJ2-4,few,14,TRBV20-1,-,CSAKVPGTRNIQYF,TGCAGTGCTAAGGTCCCCGGGACAAGGAACATTCAGTACTTC
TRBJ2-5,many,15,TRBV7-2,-,CASSPRLEGRETQYF,TGTGCCAGCAGCCCCAGACTAGAGGGCCGAGAGACCCAGTACTTC
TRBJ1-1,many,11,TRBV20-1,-,CSARDVAEAFF,TGCAGTGCTAGAGATGTCGCTGAAGCTTTCTTT
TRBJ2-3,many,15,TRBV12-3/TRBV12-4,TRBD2,CASSISGSPPDTQYF,TGTGCCAGCAGTATTAGCGGGAGTCCCCCAGATACGCAGTATTTT
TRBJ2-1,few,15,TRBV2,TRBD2,CASNPTSGRAVEQFF,TGTGCCAGCAATCCGACTAGCGGGAGGGCGGTTGAGCAGTTCTTC
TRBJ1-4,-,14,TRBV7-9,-,CAISLQGYNEKLFF,TGTGCCATCAGCTTACAGGGCTATAATGAAAAACTGTTTTTT
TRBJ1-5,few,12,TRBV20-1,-,CSVTGRNQPQHF,TGCAGTGTTACAGGGCGGAATCAGCCCCAGCATTTT
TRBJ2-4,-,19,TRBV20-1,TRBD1,CSARGGTGEMVGAKNIQYF,TGCAGTGCTAGGGGCGGGACAGGGGAGATGGTTGGGGCCAAAAACATTCAGTACTTC
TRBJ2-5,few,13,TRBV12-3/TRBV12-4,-,CASSFGLRETQYF,TGTGCCAGCAGCTTCGGTCTGAGAGAGACCCAGTACTTC
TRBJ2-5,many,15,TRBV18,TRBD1,CASSLQTGGQETQYF,TGTGCCAGCTCACTACAGACAGGGGGCCAAGAGACCCAGTACTTC
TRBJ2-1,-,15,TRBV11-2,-,CASSLDFAARNEQFF,TGTGCCAGCAGCTTAGACTTTGCGGCACGCAATGAGCAGTTCTTC
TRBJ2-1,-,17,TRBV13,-,CASSELGTLSSYNEQFF,TGTGCCAGCAGCGAACTCGGGACCCTCAGCTCCTACAATGAGCAGTTCTTC
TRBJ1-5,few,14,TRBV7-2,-,CASSFQGLNQPQHF,TGTGCCAGCAGCTTCCAGGGCCTAAATCAGCCCCAGCATTTT